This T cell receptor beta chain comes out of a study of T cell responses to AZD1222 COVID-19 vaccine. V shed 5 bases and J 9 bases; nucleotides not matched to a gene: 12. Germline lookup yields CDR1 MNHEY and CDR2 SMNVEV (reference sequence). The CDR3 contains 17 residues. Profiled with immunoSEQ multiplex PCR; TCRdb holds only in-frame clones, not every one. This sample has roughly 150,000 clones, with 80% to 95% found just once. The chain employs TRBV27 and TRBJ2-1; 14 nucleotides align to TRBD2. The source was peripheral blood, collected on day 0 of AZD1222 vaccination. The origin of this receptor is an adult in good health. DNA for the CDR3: TGTGCCAGCAGTCTTAGGACTAGCGGGAGGTTTTTCAGTGAGCAGTTCTTC. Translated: CASSLRTSGRFFSEQFF.